These 20 T cell receptor beta chains originate from one sample sequenced in a study of blood T cells in healthy people across ages. It was with a sample-barcoded 5' primer and a J-beta primer mix that a second PCR of about 6 to 12 cycles was run. TCRdb fed the 5' RACE reads into MiXCR, producing one record per CDR3 protein. The profile shows about 1,600,000 distinct CDR3 sequences, roughly 40% of them singletons. Sample: blood. Receptors were obtained from a woman in her late teens or twenties in good health.

This clonotype has a handful of counts. The CDR3 nucleotides are TGTGCCACCCAGACTAGCGGGGGCAATGAGCAGTTCTTC. Amino acids: CATQTSGGNEQFF. The chain employs TRBV19 and TRBJ2-1; 12 nucleotides agree with TRBD2. Germline assignment: CDR1 LNHDA and CDR2 SQIVND (reference sequence). The CDR3 covers 13 residues. With V trimmed by 10 bases and J by 6 bases, 4 bases remained unmatched.

This clonotype was seen a handful of times. The chain has TRBV7-9 and TRBJ2-1, with D unclear. V was clipped by 8 bases and J by 5 bases, with 13 bases between them. The CDR3 is made up of 13 amino acids. In germline, CDR1 is SEHNR, CDR2 FQNEAQ (reference sequence). The CDR3 region has the DNA TGTGCCAGCGGTAACGGTCTGGACAATGAGCAGTTCTTC. It encodes CASGNGLDNEQFF.

This clonotype was detected ten times or more. The chain joins TRBV29-1 to TRBJ2-7, with D maybe TRBD2 (5 bases). Germline V gene lookup returns CDR1 SQVTM and CDR2 ANQGSEA. CDR3 length: 13 amino acids. The V and J ends lost 3 bases and 5 bases respectively, with 14 bases between them. The CDR3 sequence is CSVDGGGLHEQYF. The CDR3 DNA reads TGCAGCGTTGACGGAGGTGGGCTTCACGAGCAGTACTTC.

This clonotype was observed a single time. The chain uses TRBV6-1 and TRBJ1-5; no clear D gene. The CDR3 totals 18 residues. V lost 1 base and J lost 3, with 19 bases in between. CDR1 and CDR2 from the germline V gene are MNHNS and SASEGT. CDR3 nucleotide sequence: TGTGCCAGCAGTGAAGAGATTTCGCGGGAGCTGGCCAATCAGCCCCAGCATTTT. Translation gives CASSEEISRELANQPQHF.

J is TRBJ2-7 and V is TRBV7-6, with D maybe TRBD1 (6 bases). V shed 5 bases and J shed 0 bases, with 11 bases lying between them. The germline V gene encodes CDR1 SGHVS and CDR2 FNYEAQ. The CDR3 has 14 amino acids. The CDR3 spells CASSKDRSSYEQYF. The CDR3 nucleotides are TGTGCCAGCAGCAAGGACAGAAGCTCCTACGAGCAGTACTTC.

In the case of this clonotype: One end of the junction does not line up with germline, which may come from a read error. DNA of the CDR3: TGTGCCCGCAGCGTGGACAGGGTCGAGACCCAGTACTTC. It is translated as CARSVDRVETQYF. V gene TRBV9 combines with J gene TRBJ2-7; 8 positions agree with TRBD1. The DNA matches TRBJ2-5 better at its end, which makes the J call doubtful. CDR3 size: 13 residues. Germline CDR1 and CDR2: SGDLS and YYNGEE.

The sample holds a few counts of this clonotype. The chain has TRBV6-2 or TRBV6-3 and TRBJ1-5, with D uncertain. The CDR3 runs to 17 residues. Germline assignment: CDR1 MNHEY and CDR2 SVGEGT. The V and J ends lost 6 bases and 0 bases respectively, with 18 bases between them. The CDR3 coding sequence is TGTGCCAGCAGAACCTCCTCCCACAGAGGTAGCAATCAGCCCCAGCATTTT. Its protein product is CASRTSSHRGSNQPQHF.

The CDR3 DNA reads TGTGCCAGCAGCCAAGACGGGGACGGGGGATGGTTAGAGACCCAGTACTTC. It translates to CASSQDGDGGWLETQYF. J is TRBJ2-5 and V is TRBV3-1; a possible D gene is TRBD2 (6 bases). V lost 0 bases and J lost 4, with 18 bases in between. Germline V gene sequence: CDR1 LGHDT, CDR2 YNNKEL (reference sequence). The CDR3 runs to 17 residues.

The V call is TRBV5-1, the J call TRBJ1-1, with D tentatively TRBD1 (5 bases). V lost 4 bases to trimming and J lost 5 bases, with 15 bases between them. The CDR3 is 14 amino acids. Germline V gives CDR1 SGHRS, CDR2 YFSETQ. CDR3 nucleotides: TGCGCCAGCAGCGTGGAGGGGTCCAGTACTGAAGCTTTCTTT. Protein product: CASSVEGSSTEAFF.

This clonotype was seen once. This chain links TRBV6-1 with TRBJ2-1, with TRBD1 matching over 11 bases. The DNA matches TRBJ2-7 better at its end, which makes the J call doubtful. This CDR3 is built from 17 residues. Germline V lookup: CDR1 MNHNS, CDR2 SASEGT. The CDR3 bases are TGTGCCAGCAGTCAAGGACAGGGGGCTGGGAAATACAATGAGCAGTACTTC. It codes for CASSQGQGAGKYNEQYF.

The rearrangement joins TRBV12-3 or TRBV12-4 to TRBJ2-4; a possible D gene is TRBD2 (5 bases). V was pared by 1 base and J by 6 bases, with 13 bases between. CDR3 length: 15 residues. CDR3 DNA sequence: TGTGCCAGCAGTTTAGGAGGCGGGTCTAGAAACATTCAGTACTTC. This codes for CASSLGGGSRNIQYF.

The chain joins TRBV7-9 to TRBJ2-1; possible D gene TRBD1, 6 bases. Germline assignment: CDR1 SEHNR and CDR2 FQNEAQ (reference sequence). The CDR3 extends over 15 amino acids. Trimming left V 5 bases short and J 1 base short, with 12 bases between. The CDR3 region has the DNA TGTGCCAGCAGCCAGGGGTTCGATTCCTACAATGAGCAGTTCTTC. Protein product: CASSQGFDSYNEQFF. Filled out from reference TRBV7-9 and TRBJ2-1, the complete variable domain reads DTGVSQNPRHKITKRGQNVTFRCDPISEHNRLYWYRQTLGQGPEFLTYFQNEAQLEKSRLLSDRFSAERPKGSFSTLEIQRTEQGDSAMYLCASSQGFDSYNEQFFGPGTRLTVL.

This chain links TRBV4-2 with TRBJ2-1; D not resolved. V lost 0 bases and J lost 6, with 15 bases in between. From germline, CDR1 is LGHNA and CDR2 YNFKEQ. This CDR3 contains 16 residues. The CDR3 region has the DNA TGTGCCAGCAGCCAAGACCCGGTAGTTGGGATCAATGAGCAGTTCTTC. It yields the protein CASSQDPVVGINEQFF.

The V and J genes are TRBV6-5 and TRBJ1-5, with no clear D. The CDR3 consists of 13 residues. V was trimmed by 0 bases and J by 6 bases, leaving 6 bases between them. In germline, CDR1 is MNHEY, CDR2 SVGAGI. CDR3 DNA sequence: TGTGCCAGCAGTTACTCGACTTCTCAGCCCCAGCATTTT. It encodes CASSYSTSQPQHF.

This clonotype was seen only a few times. This chain connects TRBV4-1 to TRBJ2-5; 10 positions match TRBD2. CDR3 size: 18 residues. CDR1 and CDR2 from the germline V gene are MGHRA and YSYEKL. After removal of 3 bases from V and 3 bases from J, the junction contained 13 bases not matched to a gene. This CDR3 is CASSQDLTTSGPKETQYF. The CDR3 DNA is TGCGCCAGCAGCCAGGACCTTACGACTAGCGGGCCGAAAGAGACCCAGTACTTC.

The chain employs TRBV29-1 and TRBJ1-2, with TRBD1 matching 8 bases. The germline gives CDR1 SQVTM, CDR2 ANQGSEA. V trimming: 6 bases; J trimming: 5 bases; junction bases outside the gene matches: 2. The CDR3 runs 11 residues. The chain's CDR3 is CSVGQEYGYTF. CDR3 sequence (DNA): TGCAGCGTGGGACAGGAATATGGCTACACCTTC.

CDR3 sequence: CARGGPGELFF. In nucleotides, the CDR3 is TGTGCCAGAGGGGGGCCCGGGGAGCTGTTTTTT. V and J are TRBV2 and TRBJ2-2, with D perhaps matching TRBD1 or TRBD2 (6 bases each). Germline loops: CDR1 SNHLY, CDR2 FYNNEI. With 9 bases removed from V and 6 bases from J, the gap between germline ends came to 8 bases. The CDR3 is 11 residues long.

The rearrangement joins TRBV5-1 to TRBJ2-3; perhaps TRBD2 as D (6 bases). The germline V gene encodes CDR1 SGHRS and CDR2 YFSETQ. The CDR3 loop spans 14 amino acids. V was trimmed by 4 bases and J by 8 bases, leaving 17 bases between them. The CDR3 DNA reads TGCGCCAGCAGCGGGGGGAGCGGGTACAGTACGCAGTATTTT. Translated: CASSGGSGYSTQYF.

The chain combines TRBV20-1 with TRBJ1-2, with no clear D. Germline-derived CDR1 and CDR2 are DFQATT and SNEGSKA (reference sequence). The CDR3 loop spans 12 amino acids. Trimming left V 4 bases short and J 5 bases short, with 11 bases between. CDR3 loop: CSAKLGWYGYTF. The CDR3 region has the DNA TGCAGTGCTAAGTTAGGCTGGTATGGCTACACCTTC.

The chain uses TRBV4-2 and TRBJ1-2; D remains ambiguous. The germline V and J ends were trimmed by 1 base and 6 bases, with 21 bases remaining between them. Germline CDR1 LGHNA, CDR2 YNFKEQ. The length of the CDR3 is 17 residues. The CDR3 sequence is CASSQGVLIPLGDGYTF. CDR3 bases: TGTGCCAGCAGCCAAGGCGTACTGATTCCCCTAGGTGATGGCTACACCTTC.